This TCR beta chain was captured in a study of human T cells and chemical hapten exposure. This clonotype was observed once. Time point indicated: patch test 3, about 24 weeks after DPC sensitization. Documented treatment: therapeutic diphenylcyclopropenone sensitization with weekly scalp DPC. One entry per CDR3 protein results from TCRdb running MiXCR on the RACE reads. The data show approximately 80,000 distinct CDR3 sequences, with under 15% seen just once and roughly 6% held by the top ten. V shed 2 bases, J shed 5 bases, and the junction held 5 bases outside the gene matches. CDR1 is SGHNT and CDR2 is YYREEE in the germline V gene (reference sequence). The CDR3 runs 14 residues.

This receptor was taken from a woman in her 50s with alopecia areata. Some clones in this sample may be carry-over from other donors' samples. The material was whole blood, obtained in connection with sensitization to the hapten diphenylcyclopropenone (DPC). The rearrangement uses TRBV5-4 and TRBJ1-1, with 8 bases that match TRBD1. The CDR3 DNA sequence: TGTGCCAGCAGCTTCCGGACAGGGAGGACTGAAGCTTTCTTT. As protein: CASSFRTGRTEAFF. Combining the CDR3 with reference TRBV5-4 and TRBJ1-1 gives the whole variable domain ETGVTQSPTHLIKTRGQQVTLRCSSQSGHNTVSWYQQALGQGPQFIFQYYREEENGRGNFPPRFSGLQFPNYSSELNVNALELDDSALYLCASSFRTGRTEAFFGQGTRLTVV.